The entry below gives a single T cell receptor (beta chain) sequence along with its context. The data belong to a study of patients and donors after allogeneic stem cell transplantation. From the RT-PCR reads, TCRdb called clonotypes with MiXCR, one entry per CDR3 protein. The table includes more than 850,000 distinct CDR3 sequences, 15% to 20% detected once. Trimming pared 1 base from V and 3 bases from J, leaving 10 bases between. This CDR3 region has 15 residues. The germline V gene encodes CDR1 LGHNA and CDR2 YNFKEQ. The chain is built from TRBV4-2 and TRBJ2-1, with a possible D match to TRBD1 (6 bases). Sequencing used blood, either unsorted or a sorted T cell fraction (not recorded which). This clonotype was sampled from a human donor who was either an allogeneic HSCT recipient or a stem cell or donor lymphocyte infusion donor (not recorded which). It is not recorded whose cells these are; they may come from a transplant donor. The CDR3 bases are TGTGCCAGCAGCCAAGGAGGGGGTCTCTACAATGAGCAGTTCTTC. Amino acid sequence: CASSQGGGLYNEQFF.